This T cell receptor (beta chain) was recovered during a study of OX40 agonist ivuxolimab in advanced cancers. This CDR3 has 16 amino acids. The V end lost 0 bases, the J end lost 4 bases, and 13 bases lay between the germline ends. The germline V gene encodes CDR1 SGDLS and CDR2 YYNGEE. The protocol was immunoSEQ multiplex PCR, while the TCRdb copy is restricted to in-frame clones and leaves out a portion. The sample has fewer than 80,000 clones, over 75% seen once; the top ten hold 0.65% to 0.8%. Sequenced material: CD4+ or CD8+ T cells sorted from blood, taken in a trial of the OX40 agonist ivuxolimab. The TCR comes from an adult with an advanced solid tumor such as melanoma, head and neck, liver or kidney cancer. The chain has TRBV9 and TRBJ2-2; D gene ambiguous. The CDR3 loop reads CASSVDPAIGTGELFF. CDR3 coding DNA: TGTGCCAGCAGCGTAGACCCAGCGATTGGCACCGGGGAGCTGTTTTTT. Full variable domain (outside the CDR3, taken from reference TRBV9 and TRBJ2-2): DSGVTQTPKHLITATGQRVTLRCSPRSGDLSVYWYQQSLDQGLQFLIQYYNGEERAKGNILERFSAQQFPDLHSELNLSSLELGDSALYFCASSVDPAIGTGELFFGEGSRLTVL.